This T cell receptor beta chain is from a study of cytomegalovirus exposure and HLA in healthy donors. With 60 Vbeta and 13 Jbeta primers, the PCR was carried out. Measured with immunoSEQ multiplex PCR; TCRdb has only the in-frame clones, and not every one. Of roughly 150,000 clones listed, 77% were seen once; the top ten hold approximately 2%. Whole-study findings and limits: Reportedly, cytomegalovirus status was diagnosed with high sensitivity and specificity. Upon later analysis, TCR association rates were observed to vary by HLA locus, being highest for DRB1 and lowest for HLA-C.

The germline V and J ends were trimmed by 2 bases and 2 bases, with 9 bases remaining between them. Germline lookup yields CDR1 MDHEN and CDR2 SYDVKM. The CDR3 consists of 14 residues. This clone appeared once. Its antigen is still unknown. The chain uses TRBV28 and TRBJ1-2; D possibly corresponds to TRBD1 (5 bases). The sequence came from a man aged 25 to 40 in good health and CMV-seronegative. What was sequenced was PBMCs. The CDR3 loop is CASSLVQGNYGYTF. The CDR3 nucleotides are TGTGCCAGCAGTTTAGTGCAGGGCAACTATGGCTACACCTTC.